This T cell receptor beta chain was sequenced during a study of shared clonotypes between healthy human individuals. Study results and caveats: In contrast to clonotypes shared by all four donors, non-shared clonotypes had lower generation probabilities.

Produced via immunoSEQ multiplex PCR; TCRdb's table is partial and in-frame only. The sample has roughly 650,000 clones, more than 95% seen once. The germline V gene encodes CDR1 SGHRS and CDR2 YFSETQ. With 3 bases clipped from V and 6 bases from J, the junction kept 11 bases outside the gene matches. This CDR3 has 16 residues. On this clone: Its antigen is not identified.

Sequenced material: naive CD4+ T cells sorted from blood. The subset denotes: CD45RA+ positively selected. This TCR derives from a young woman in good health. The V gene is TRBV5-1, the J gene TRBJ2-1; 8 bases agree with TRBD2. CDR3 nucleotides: TGCGCCAGCAGCTCCTTCAGGCGGGAGGTTAGCAATGAGCAGTTCTTC. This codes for CASSSFRREVSNEQFF.